This T cell receptor beta chain emerged from a study of glioma-infiltrating T cells. Study results and limitations: Gliomas, especially low-grade, showed above-expected tissue-blood divergence; non-neoplastic patients showed below.

Comments on this clonotype: What it recognizes is unknown.

Germline CDR1 and CDR2: SEHNR and FQNEAQ (reference sequence). The trim removed 5 bases at V and 0 bases at J, leaving 10 bases unmatched. This CDR3 has 18 residues. TCR alpha and beta CDR3 regions were amplified from RNA using iRepertoire nested multiplex PCR. Using its own MiXCR run on the multiplex PCR reads, TCRdb lists one record per CDR3 protein. Of roughly 42,000 distinct CDR3 sequences listed, under 25% are singletons. The specimen was glioma tissue, nonneoplastic brain tissue, or PBMCs (not recorded which). This clonotype was sampled from a human donor with low-grade glioma or glioblastoma, undergoing nonglioma brain surgery, or in good health (not recorded which). V is TRBV7-9 and J is TRBJ2-7, with 13 bases fitting TRBD2. The CDR3 DNA reads as TGTGCCAGCAGCCGAAGCCAACTAGCGGGGGGGCCCTCCTACGAGCAGTACGTC. It codes for CASSRSQLAGGPSYEQYV.